The entry below gives a single T cell receptor beta chain sequence along with its context. This sample is part of a study of technical replicates of blood from a few donors. Trimming took 6 bases from V and 3 from J, leaving 19 bases between them. The CDR3 totals 16 residues. In germline, CDR1 is MNHNY, CDR2 SVGAGI (reference sequence). Produced via immunoSEQ multiplex PCR; TCRdb's table is partial and in-frame only. The table includes about 73,000 clones, just over 90% detected once. The chain couples TRBV6-6 to TRBJ2-3; TRBD1 might be the D (7 bases). Sequenced: T cells isolated from PBMCs. The TCR originated in a human donor in good health. The CDR3 spells CASRGAWTGLTDTQYF. DNA for the CDR3: TGTGCCAGCAGGGGGGCTTGGACAGGACTAACAGATACGCAGTATTTT.